This TCR beta chain was recovered during a study of T cell responses to AZD1222 COVID-19 vaccine. As for this clone: Its antigen is unidentified.

Study-wide results and caveats: CD4 TCRs linked to vaccination spanned spike, dominating at 160-218 and 743-854.

The data were produced by immunoSEQ multiplex PCR, yet TCRdb's version contains in-frame clones alone and is incomplete. The sample lists roughly 150,000 clones, approximately 88% occurring once. The trim removed 1 base at V and 5 bases at J, leaving 9 bases unmatched. The CDR3 extends over 17 amino acids. Per the germline V gene, CDR1 is LNHNV and CDR2 is YYDKDF (reference sequence). The TCR was taken from an adult who received the AZD1222 COVID-19 vaccine. This sample comprised peripheral blood, obtained 28 days after the second AZD1222 dose. J is TRBJ2-5 and V is TRBV15; 11 nucleotides match TRBD2. Here the CDR3 reads CATSRATSGGARETQYF. The CDR3 DNA reads TGTGCCACCAGCAGAGCTACTAGCGGGGGCGCCCGGGAGACCCAGTACTTC.